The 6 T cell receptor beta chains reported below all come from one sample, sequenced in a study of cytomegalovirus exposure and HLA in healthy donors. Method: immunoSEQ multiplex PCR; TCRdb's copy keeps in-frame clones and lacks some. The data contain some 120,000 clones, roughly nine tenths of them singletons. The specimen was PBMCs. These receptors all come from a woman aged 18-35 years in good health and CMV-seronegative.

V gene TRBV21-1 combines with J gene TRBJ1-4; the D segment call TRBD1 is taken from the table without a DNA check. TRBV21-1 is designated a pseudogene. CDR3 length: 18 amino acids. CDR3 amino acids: CASRKTPDFRDEDEKLFF. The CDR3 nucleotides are TGTGCCAGCAGAAAAACCCCTGACTTCAGGGATGAAGATGAAAAACTGTTTTTT.

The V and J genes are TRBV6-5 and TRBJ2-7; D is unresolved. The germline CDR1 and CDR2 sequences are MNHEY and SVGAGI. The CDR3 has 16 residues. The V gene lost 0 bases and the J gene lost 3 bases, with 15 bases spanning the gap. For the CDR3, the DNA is TGTGCCAGCAGTTACTCCGGTTATACGTCGTACTACGAGCAGTACTTC. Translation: CASSYSGYTSYYEQYF.

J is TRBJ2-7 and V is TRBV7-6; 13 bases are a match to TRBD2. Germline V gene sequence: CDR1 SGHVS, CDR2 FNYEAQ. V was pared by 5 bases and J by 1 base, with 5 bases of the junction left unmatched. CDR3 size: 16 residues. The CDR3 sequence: CASSLGTSGASYEQYF. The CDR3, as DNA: TGTGCCAGCAGCCTAGGGACTAGCGGGGCGTCCTACGAGCAGTACTTC.

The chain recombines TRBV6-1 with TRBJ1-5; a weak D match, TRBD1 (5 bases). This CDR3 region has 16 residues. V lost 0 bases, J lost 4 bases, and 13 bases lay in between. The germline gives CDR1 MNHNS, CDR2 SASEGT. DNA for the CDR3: TGTGCCAGCAGTGAAGCGGGTGGGGGGTCGAATCAGCCCCAGCATTTT. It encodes CASSEAGGGSNQPQHF.

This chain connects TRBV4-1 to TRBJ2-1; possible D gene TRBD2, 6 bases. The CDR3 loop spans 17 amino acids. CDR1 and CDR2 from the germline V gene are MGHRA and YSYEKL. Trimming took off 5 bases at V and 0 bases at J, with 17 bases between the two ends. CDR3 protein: CASSSSRAGLSYNEQFF. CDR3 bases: TGCGCCAGCAGCTCGAGTAGGGCGGGACTCTCCTACAATGAGCAGTTCTTC.

CDR3 sequence: CASSLSGIQETQYF. CDR3 nucleotide sequence: TGTGCCAGCAGCCTAAGCGGGATCCAAGAGACCCAGTACTTC. The chain couples TRBV9 to TRBJ2-5, with 7 bases aligning to TRBD2. CDR3 length: 14 amino acids. V dropped 4 bases and J dropped 1; count of bases not matched to a gene: 4. Germline V lookup: CDR1 SGDLS, CDR2 YYNGEE.